This T cell receptor (beta chain) was found in a study of Graves' ophthalmopathy and Graves' hyperthyroidism. Study-level information: Samples of peripheral blood were obtained at initial diagnosis, prior to treatment of any kind.

Investigators amplified TCR beta CDR3 regions from RNA transcripts. HTBI-primed first-round RT-PCR preceded second-round multiplex PCR. One entry per CDR3 protein, called by TCRdb with MiXCR from the multiplex PCR reads. This table holds approximately 500,000 distinct CDR3 sequences, roughly an eighth found once. Study-level findings and limits: Blood samples also showed most expanded thyroid clonotypes exceeding 0.001 frequency.

The CDR3 loop spans 16 amino acids. V dropped 9 bases and J dropped 2; count of bases not matched to a gene: 15. Germline-derived CDR1 and CDR2 are MNHNS and SASEGT. To note about this clonotype: Its antigen is still unknown. A read error may be the cause here, since a much bigger clone is one base away.

The sequence derives from a young woman with Graves' ophthalmopathy. Input material: blood. This chain connects TRBV6-1 to TRBJ2-7, with 8 positions matching TRBD2. The CDR3 spells CASSPAGGAHTYEQYF. The CDR3, as DNA: TGTGCCAGTTCTCCCGCGGGGGGAGCACACACCTACGAGCAGTACTTC.